A selection of T cell receptor beta chains follows, all from one sample in a study of cytomegalovirus exposure and HLA in healthy donors. Assay used: immunoSEQ multiplex PCR; TCRdb lists only in-frame clones, some missing. The data hold 100,000 to 150,000 clones, with 80% observed a single time. Sequenced: PBMCs. Receptors originate from a man between 40 and 49 years old in good health and CMV-seronegative. Both conserved end residues are part of each CDR3. Fields, in order: D gene, V gene, J gene, clone size, CDR3 length, CDR3 protein, CDR3 DNA. The D gene is left open where the match is weak. Only part of the rows carry a size: once, few, many, or a class if the clone is expanded.

d_call: TRBD1; v_call: TRBV2; j_call: TRBJ2-1; clone_size: .; cdr3_length: 15; cdr3_aa: CASSTRTGGSDEQFF; cdr3_nt: TGTGCCAGCAGTACCCGGACAGGGGGCTCGGATGAGCAGTTCTTC
d_call: .; v_call: TRBV29-1; j_call: TRBJ2-3; clone_size: .; cdr3_length: 13; cdr3_aa: CSVAPRQTDTQYF; cdr3_nt: TGCAGCGTTGCCCCACGACAGACAGATACGCAGTATTTT
d_call: .; v_call: TRBV15; j_call: TRBJ1-5; clone_size: .; cdr3_length: 15; cdr3_aa: CATSRGRRGNQPQHF; cdr3_nt: TGTGCCACCAGCAGAGGTAGGAGGGGCAATCAGCCCCAGCATTTT
d_call: .; v_call: TRBV11-2; j_call: TRBJ1-4; clone_size: .; cdr3_length: 15; cdr3_aa: CASSLEGTANEKLFF; cdr3_nt: TGTGCCAGCAGCTTAGAGGGGACTGCTAATGAAAAACTGTTTTTT
d_call: TRBD2; v_call: TRBV10-1; j_call: TRBJ2-1; clone_size: .; cdr3_length: 16; cdr3_aa: CASSAGLASSYNEQFF; cdr3_nt: TGCGCCAGCAGTGCGGGACTAGCAAGCTCCTACAATGAGCAGTTCTTC
d_call: .; v_call: TRBV6-5; j_call: TRBJ1-2; clone_size: .; cdr3_length: 13; cdr3_aa: CASSPSLPAGYIF; cdr3_nt: TGTGCCAGCAGCCCTTCACTTCCGGCGGGCTACATCTTC
d_call: .; v_call: TRBV4-1; j_call: TRBJ1-2; clone_size: once; cdr3_length: 15; cdr3_aa: CASSVRDSGTRGYTF; cdr3_nt: TGCGCCAGCAGCGTCCGAGACTCCGGGACACGGGGCTACACCTTC
d_call: TRBD1; v_call: TRBV28; j_call: TRBJ1-4; clone_size: .; cdr3_length: 12; cdr3_aa: CASGTAGEKLFF; cdr3_nt: TGTGCCAGCGGGACAGCAGGTGAAAAACTGTTTTTT
d_call: TRBD1; v_call: TRBV30; j_call: TRBJ1-5; clone_size: .; cdr3_length: 14; cdr3_aa: CAWTLQGSNQPQHF; cdr3_nt: TGTGCCTGGACCCTACAGGGGTCCAATCAGCCCCAGCATTTT
d_call: .; v_call: TRBV5-4; j_call: TRBJ1-1; clone_size: many; cdr3_length: 14; cdr3_aa: CASSLPGVNTEAFF; cdr3_nt: TGTGCCAGCAGCTTACCTGGAGTGAACACTGAAGCTTTCTTT
d_call: .; v_call: TRBV5-1; j_call: TRBJ1-1; clone_size: .; cdr3_length: 15; cdr3_aa: CASRDRPKMNTEAFF; cdr3_nt: TGCGCCAGCCGTGACAGACCCAAAATGAACACTGAAGCTTTCTTT
d_call: TRBD1; v_call: TRBV28; j_call: TRBJ1-4; clone_size: .; cdr3_length: 16; cdr3_aa: CASSFRGQLFNEKLFF; cdr3_nt: TGTGCCAGCAGTTTTAGGGGACAGCTCTTTAATGAAAAACTGTTTTTT
d_call: .; v_call: TRBV6-5; j_call: TRBJ2-7; clone_size: .; cdr3_length: 15; cdr3_aa: CASSYLTGMLYEQYF; cdr3_nt: TGTGCCAGCAGTTACTTAACAGGGATGTTGTACGAGCAGTACTTC
d_call: .; v_call: TRBV5-1; j_call: TRBJ1-1; clone_size: .; cdr3_length: 15; cdr3_aa: CASSLELGGVTEAFF; cdr3_nt: TGCGCCAGCAGCTTGGAGTTAGGAGGGGTCACTGAAGCTTTCTTT
d_call: TRBD1; v_call: TRBV5-1; j_call: TRBJ1-6; clone_size: once; cdr3_length: 15; cdr3_aa: CASSNGDRVGSPLHF; cdr3_nt: TGCGCCAGCAGCAACGGGGACAGGGTAGGGTCACCCCTCCACTTT
d_call: TRBD1; v_call: TRBV15; j_call: TRBJ1-1; clone_size: .; cdr3_length: 15; cdr3_aa: CATSRGGTGGTEAFF; cdr3_nt: TGTGCCACCAGCAGAGGTGGGACAGGGGGCACTGAAGCTTTCTTT
d_call: TRBD1; v_call: TRBV28; j_call: TRBJ1-1; clone_size: .; cdr3_length: 14; cdr3_aa: CASSPGQGWIEAFF; cdr3_nt: TGTGCCAGCAGCCCCGGACAGGGTTGGATTGAAGCTTTCTTT
d_call: TRBD2; v_call: TRBV6-1; j_call: TRBJ2-5; clone_size: .; cdr3_length: 13; cdr3_aa: CASSSSGQETQYF; cdr3_nt: TGTGCCAGCAGTTCTAGCGGGCAAGAGACCCAGTACTTC